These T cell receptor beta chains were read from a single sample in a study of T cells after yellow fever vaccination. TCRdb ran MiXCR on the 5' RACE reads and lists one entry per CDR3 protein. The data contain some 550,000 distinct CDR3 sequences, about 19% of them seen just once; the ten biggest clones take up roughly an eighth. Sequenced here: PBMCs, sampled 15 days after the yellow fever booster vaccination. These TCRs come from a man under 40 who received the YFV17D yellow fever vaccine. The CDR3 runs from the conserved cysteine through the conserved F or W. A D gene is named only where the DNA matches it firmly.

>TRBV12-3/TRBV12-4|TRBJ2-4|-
CASSLAENIQYF
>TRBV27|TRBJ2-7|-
CASSSLDRRRGEQYF
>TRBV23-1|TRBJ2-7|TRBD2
CASSQYPRLAEADYEQYF
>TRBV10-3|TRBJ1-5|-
CAISAGDQPQHF
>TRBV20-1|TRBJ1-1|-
CSAPSSGWTEAFF
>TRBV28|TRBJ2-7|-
CASSPLGGGGREQYF
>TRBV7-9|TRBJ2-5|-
CASSLWRTHPPETQYF
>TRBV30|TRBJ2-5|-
CAWSSGGRGYQETQYF
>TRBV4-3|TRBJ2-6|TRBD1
CASRPGTGLSWANVLTF
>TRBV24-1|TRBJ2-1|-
CATSDLKAGSYNEQFF
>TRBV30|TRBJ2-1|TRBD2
CACPGTSHHNEQFF
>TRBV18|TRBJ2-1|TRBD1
CASSPTTGVALDEQFF
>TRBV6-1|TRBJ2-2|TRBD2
CASMGLGFAGELFF
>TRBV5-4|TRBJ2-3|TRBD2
CASSGTSGRADTQYF
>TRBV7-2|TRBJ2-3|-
CASSLARGRTLGEYF
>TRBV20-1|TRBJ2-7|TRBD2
CSAISGRAEEQYF